A single sample is the source of the 28 T cell receptor beta chains below, sequenced in a study of blood T cell repertoires in COVID-19. Measured with immunoSEQ multiplex PCR; TCRdb has only the in-frame clones, and not every one. The table lists about 62,000 clones, roughly nine tenths of them singletons. Input material: peripheral blood. These receptors all come from a woman in her sixties with COVID-19, enrolled during active disease.

This rearrangement joins TRBV7-2 to TRBJ2-7; D not resolved. The germline CDR1 and CDR2 sequences are SGHTA and FQGNSA. The V gene lost 2 bases and the J gene lost 2 bases, with 7 bases spanning the gap. The CDR3 has 13 amino acids. The CDR3 DNA reads as TGTGCCAGCAGCTTAATTGGCCCCTACGAGCAGTACTTC. It codes for CASSLIGPYEQYF.

This chain joins TRBV11-2 and TRBJ2-7; TRBD1 is a possible D gene (6 bases). This CDR3 has 12 residues. Germline loops: CDR1 SGHAT, CDR2 FQNNGV. V was trimmed by 4 bases and J by 11 bases, leaving 15 bases between them. The CDR3 region is CASSSASTGKYF. The CDR3 nucleotides are TGTGCCAGCAGCTCCGCCTCCACAGGGAAGTACTTC.

The chain is built from TRBV30 and TRBJ1-1; D ambiguous. CDR1 and CDR2 (germline): GTSNPN, SVGIG (reference sequence). This CDR3 contains 11 residues. The V and J ends lost 5 bases and 1 base respectively, with 5 bases between them. CDR3 protein: CAWDQNTEAFF. The DNA for the CDR3 is TGTGCCTGGGATCAGAACACTGAAGCTTTCTTT.

This clone is a singleton in its sample. This chain connects TRBV3-1 (or the pseudogene TRBV3-2) to TRBJ2-3, with D possibly matching TRBD2 (6 bases). Trimming took 3 bases from V and 0 from J, leaving 13 bases between them. The CDR3 totals 16 residues. Germline V gene sequence: CDR1 LGHDT, CDR2 YNNKEL (reference sequence). As DNA, the CDR3 is TGTGCCAGCAGCCATACCCTTGGGAGGAGCACAGATACGCAGTATTTT. Amino acids: CASSHTLGRSTDTQYF.

The chain recombines TRBV5-1 with TRBJ1-5, with D perhaps matching TRBD1 (5 bases). CDR1 is SGHRS and CDR2 is YFSETQ in the germline V gene. Trimming left V 3 bases short and J 1 base short, with 8 bases between. This CDR3 is built from 14 residues. The CDR3 DNA reads TGCGCCAGCAGCTGGGGGGACAGCAATCAGCCCCAGCATTTT. Protein: CASSWGDSNQPQHF.

This chain connects TRBV28 to TRBJ2-1; 9 bases agree with TRBD1. The CDR3 is made up of 13 amino acids. Trimming took 6 bases from V and 15 from J; bases not matched to a gene: 12. The germline V gene encodes CDR1 MDHEN and CDR2 SYDVKM. This CDR3 reads CASRRQTGQGPFF. The CDR3 bases are TGTGCCAGCAGGCGCCAGACGGGACAGGGTCCGTTCTTC. Full variable domain (missing parts from reference TRBV28 and TRBJ2-1): DVKVTQSSRYLVKRTGEKVFLECVQDMDHENMFWYRQDPGLGLRLIYFSYDVKMKEKGDIPEGYSVSREKKERFSLILESASTNQTSMYLCASRRQTGQGPFFGPGTRLTVL.

A single count supports this clone. This sequence joins TRBV7-2 and TRBJ2-3; 9 positions match TRBD1. This CDR3 is 14 amino acids long. The germline CDR1 and CDR2 sequences are SGHTA and FQGNSA. V lost 4 bases, J lost 6 bases, and 5 bases stayed unmatched. The CDR3 here is CASSSGQGYDTQYF. The CDR3 DNA is TGTGCCAGCAGCTCGGGACAGGGATATGATACGCAGTATTTT.

The rearrangement uses TRBV5-8 and TRBJ2-6; D uncertain. V lost 5 bases and J lost 1, with 7 bases in between. This CDR3 is built from 14 residues. Germline assignment: CDR1 SGHTS and CDR2 YDEGEE. The CDR3: CASRSVSGANVLTF. The CDR3, as DNA: TGTGCCAGCAGATCAGTTTCTGGGGCCAACGTCCTGACTTTC.

The chain employs TRBV11-3 and TRBJ2-1, with 11 bases that match TRBD2. The junction had 3 bases not matched to a gene; V was cut back by 1 base and J by 7 bases. Germline CDR1 is SGHNT and CDR2 is YENEEA. The CDR3 is 15 residues long. CDR3 loop: CASSLGLAGGNEQFF. The DNA of the CDR3 is TGTGCCAGCAGCTTAGGGCTAGCGGGAGGAAATGAGCAGTTCTTC.

The V call is TRBV7-9, the J call TRBJ1-6; D is possibly TRBD1 (6 bases). Germline CDR1 is SEHNR and CDR2 is FQNEAQ (reference sequence). The V and J ends lost 4 bases and 4 bases respectively, with 23 bases between them. This CDR3 comprises 19 residues. CDR3 in amino acids: CASSSGRDSGEGYNSPLHF. For the CDR3, the DNA is TGTGCCAGCAGCTCGGGCCGGGACTCAGGGGAGGGGTATAATTCACCCCTCCACTTT.

The chain joins TRBV7-9 to TRBJ2-7; perhaps TRBD1 as D (5 bases). Germline V lookup: CDR1 SEHNR, CDR2 FQNEAQ (reference sequence). The CDR3 extends over 14 amino acids. Trimming removed 5 bases at V and 1 base at J, with 12 bases between. The chain's CDR3 is CASSTRTTSYEQYF. The CDR3 bases are TGTGCCAGCAGCACCCGGACAACGTCCTACGAGCAGTACTTC.

The chain couples TRBV4-3 to TRBJ1-2; TRBD1 matches 8 bases. Germline CDR1 and CDR2: LGHNA and YSLEER. The CDR3 length is 16 residues. Germline trimming cut 2 bases from V and 2 bases from J; bases unmatched to any gene: 7. The DNA of the CDR3 is TGCGCCAGCAGCCAAAATCAGGGGGCAGAGAACTATGGCTACACCTTC. This codes for CASSQNQGAENYGYTF.

The genes are TRBV28 and TRBJ1-5; a weak D match, TRBD1 (6 bases). V lost 4 bases and J lost 4, with 14 bases in between. Germline values: CDR1 MDHEN, CDR2 SYDVKM. CDR3 length equals 15 residues. This chain's CDR3 is CASSSPGTHNQPQHF. For the CDR3, the DNA is TGTGCCAGCAGTTCCCCCGGGACACATAATCAGCCCCAGCATTTT.

The chain uses TRBV27 and TRBJ1-4; D possibly corresponds to TRBD1 (6 bases). CDR3 length: 13 amino acids. Trimming removed 3 bases at V and 6 bases at J, with 8 bases between. CDR1 is MNHEY and CDR2 is SMNVEV in the germline V gene (reference sequence). The DNA of the CDR3 is TGTGCCAGCAGTTTTCGGACAGATGAAAAACTGTTTTTT. This codes for CASSFRTDEKLFF.

J is TRBJ2-7 and V is TRBV7-8, with 8 positions matching TRBD2. This CDR3 is 17 amino acids long. The germline V gene has CDR1 SGHVS and CDR2 FQNEAQ. The J segment lost 2 bases and the V segment lost 0 bases, leaving 9 bases of the junction unmatched. CDR3 sequence (DNA): TGTGCCAGCAGCTTAGCGCGTCCGGGACTAGGGACCTACGAGCAGTACTTC. This translates into CASSLARPGLGTYEQYF.

Here the CDR3 DNA reads TGTGCCAGCAGCTTAGGGGGCCACAGGAACAATGAGCAGTTCTTC. Translating it yields CASSLGGHRNNEQFF. The chain combines TRBV11-3 with TRBJ2-1; tentative D call: TRBD1 (5 bases). CDR1 is SGHNT and CDR2 is YENEEA in the germline V gene. CDR3 size: 15 residues. V dropped 1 base and J dropped 5 bases, with 12 bases sitting between them.

This sequence joins TRBV9 and TRBJ1-1, with TRBD1 identical over 7 bases. V trimming: 0 bases; J trimming: 3 bases; junction bases outside the gene matches: 8. The CDR3 contains 16 residues. Germline CDR1 reads SGDLS; CDR2 reads YYNGEE. The CDR3, as DNA: TGTGCCAGCAGCGTAGAATACGGAACAGGGGACACTGAAGCTTTCTTT. It specifies CASSVEYGTGDTEAFF.

This chain connects TRBV29-1 to TRBJ2-7; 10 nucleotides line up with TRBD1. This CDR3 comprises 13 residues. Germline V gene sequence: CDR1 SQVTM, CDR2 ANQGSEA. The V segment lost 4 bases and the J segment 4 bases; nucleotides outside the gene matches: 4. For the CDR3, the DNA is TGCAGCGTTGCTGGGACAGGGGCGTACGAGCAGTACTTC. Protein product: CSVAGTGAYEQYF.

This chain links TRBV2 with TRBJ1-2; 10 bases line up with TRBD1. Germline loops: CDR1 SNHLY, CDR2 FYNNEI. The CDR3 consists of 16 residues. V was clipped by 2 bases and J by 8 bases; unmatched bases: 11. The CDR3 spells CASSESSTGGWWGYTF. CDR3 in DNA: TGTGCCAGCAGTGAATCGTCGACAGGGGGCTGGTGGGGCTACACCTTC.

The rearrangement uses TRBV6-5 and TRBJ1-4, with D possibly TRBD1 on 5 matching bases. The CDR3 has 14 residues. V was pared by 3 bases and J by 8 bases, with 13 bases between. Germline V gene data show CDR1 as MNHEY and CDR2 as SVGAGI. CDR3 amino acids: CASSYSGEGEKLFF. DNA for the CDR3: TGTGCCAGCAGTTATTCGGGGGAGGGGGAAAAACTGTTTTTT.

J is TRBJ2-7 and V is TRBV4-1; 9 positions match TRBD2. The CDR3 totals 15 residues. The germline gives CDR1 MGHRA, CDR2 YSYEKL. Unmatched junction bases numbered 3, after V lost 1 base and J lost 2 bases. CDR3 nucleotide sequence: TGCGCCAGCAGCCAAGTGGGCGGGAGGGCCTACGAGCAGTACTTC. It codes for CASSQVGGRAYEQYF.

This chain links TRBV9 with TRBJ1-2, with D unresolved. Trimming stripped 4 bases from V and 4 bases from J, with 14 bases between. There are 14 residues in the CDR3. Germline-derived CDR1 and CDR2 are SGDLS and YYNGEE. In DNA form, the CDR3 reads TGTGCCAGCAGCCTAGGGCGACTCAGCTATGGCTACACCTTC. Protein sequence: CASSLGRLSYGYTF.

The gene calls are TRBV19 and TRBJ1-2, with 9 bases fitting TRBD1. V lost 3 bases to trimming and J lost 6 bases; unmatched junction nucleotides: 8. Per germline, CDR1 LNHDA and CDR2 SQIVND (reference sequence). This CDR3 spans 15 amino acids. CDR3 sequence: CASSMDRGTNHGYTF. The CDR3 coding sequence is TGTGCCAGTAGTATGGACAGGGGCACGAATCATGGCTACACCTTC.

V usage is TRBV7-9 and J usage is TRBJ2-7, with D perhaps matching TRBD2 (6 bases). The length of the CDR3 is 13 residues. V shed 5 bases and J shed 7 bases, with 15 bases lying between them. Germline CDR1 SEHNR, CDR2 FQNEAQ (reference sequence). The CDR3 region has the DNA TGTGCCAGCAGCCCGGGACTTGGGAGGGAGCAGTACTTC. It specifies CASSPGLGREQYF.

The chain's CDR3 is CASSDGQGHGYTF. The CDR3 bases are TGTGCCAGCAGTGATGGGCAGGGCCATGGCTACACCTTC. This chain uses TRBV6-1 with TRBJ1-2; D might be TRBD1 (5 bases). The CDR3 is 13 residues long. CDR1 is MNHNS, CDR2 SASEGT, per germline. V was clipped by 3 bases and J by 6 bases, with 11 bases between them.

This clone was picked up one time. The chain carries TRBV25-1 and TRBJ1-1; 7 bases agree with TRBD1. V dropped 5 bases and J dropped 0; count of bases not matched to a gene: 3. Per the germline V gene, CDR1 is MGHDK and CDR2 is SYGVNS. The CDR3 has 14 residues. CDR3 in DNA: TGTGCCAGCAGTCCTGACAGGGTGAACACTGAAGCTTTCTTT. Translating it yields CASSPDRVNTEAFF. The complete variable domain, with remaining parts taken from reference TRBV25-1 and TRBJ1-1, reads EADIYQTPRYLVIGTGKKITLECSQTMGHDKMYWYQQDPGMELHLIHYSYGVNSTEKGDLSSESTVSRIRTEHFPLTLESARPSHTSQYLCASSPDRVNTEAFFGQGTRLTVV.

Here the CDR3 reads CASSLDRKSNQPQHF. Here the CDR3 DNA reads TGTGCCAGCAGCCTCGACAGGAAGAGCAATCAGCCCCAGCATTTT. This chain uses TRBV7-2 with TRBJ1-5; tentative D call: TRBD1 (6 bases). The germline CDR1 and CDR2 sequences are SGHTA and FQGNSA. The CDR3 is 15 amino acids. Trimming removed 5 bases at V and 1 base at J, with 12 bases between.

This clone was seen once. The CDR3 reads CASRQGGYEQYF. In DNA, the CDR3 is TGTGCCAGCAGACAGGGAGGGTACGAGCAGTACTTC. This sequence joins TRBV2 and TRBJ2-7, with D perhaps TRBD2 (7 bases). The CDR3 consists of 12 residues. The V and J ends lost 6 bases and 4 bases respectively, with 10 bases between them. Germline lookup yields CDR1 SNHLY and CDR2 FYNNEI. Full variable domain (rest looked up from reference TRBV2 and TRBJ2-7): EPEVTQTPSHQVTQMGQEVILRCVPISNHLYFYWYRQILGQKVEFLVSFYNNEISEKSEIFDDQFSVERPDGSNFTLKIRSTKLEDSAMYFCASRQGGYEQYFGPGTRLTVT.